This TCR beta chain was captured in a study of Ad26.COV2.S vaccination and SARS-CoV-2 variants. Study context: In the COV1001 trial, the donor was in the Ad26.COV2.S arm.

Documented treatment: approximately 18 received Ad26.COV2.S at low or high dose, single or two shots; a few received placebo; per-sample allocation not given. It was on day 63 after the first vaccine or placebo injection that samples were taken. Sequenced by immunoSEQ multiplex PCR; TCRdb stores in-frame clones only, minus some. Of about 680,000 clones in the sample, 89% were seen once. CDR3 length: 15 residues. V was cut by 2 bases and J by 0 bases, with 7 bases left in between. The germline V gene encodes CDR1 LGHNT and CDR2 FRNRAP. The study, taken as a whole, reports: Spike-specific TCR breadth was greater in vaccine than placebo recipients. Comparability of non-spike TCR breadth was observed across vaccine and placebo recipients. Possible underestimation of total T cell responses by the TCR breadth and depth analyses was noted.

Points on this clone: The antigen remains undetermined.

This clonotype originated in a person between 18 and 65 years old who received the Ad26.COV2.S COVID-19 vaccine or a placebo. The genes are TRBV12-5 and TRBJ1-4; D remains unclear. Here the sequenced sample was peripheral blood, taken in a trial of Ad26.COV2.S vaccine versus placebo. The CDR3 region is CASGLFVATNEKLFF. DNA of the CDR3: TGTGCTAGTGGTTTGTTCGTTGCAACTAATGAAAAACTGTTTTTT. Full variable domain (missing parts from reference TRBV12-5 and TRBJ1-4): DARVTQTPRHKVTEMGQEVTMRCQPILGHNTVFWYRQTMMQGLELLAYFRNRAPLDDSGMPKDRFSAEMPDATLATLKIQPSEPRDSAVYFCASGLFVATNEKLFFGSGTQLSVL.